The next 23 T cell receptor beta chains were all read from a single sample in a study of blood T cells in healthy people across ages. Then a second PCR, running roughly 7 to 11 cycles, was carried out with a sample-barcoded 5' primer and a J-beta primer mix. One entry per CDR3 protein results from TCRdb running MiXCR on the 5' RACE reads. The sample has 650,000 to 1,000,000 distinct CDR3 sequences; roughly 34% are singletons. The sample consisted of blood. These receptors were taken from a man younger than 35 in good health.

This clonotype has only one observation. The J gene is TRBJ2-1, the V gene TRBV27; D ambiguous. This CDR3 comprises 12 residues. The germline V gene has CDR1 MNHEY and CDR2 SMNVEV (reference sequence). V lost 6 bases, J lost 5 bases, and 8 bases lay in between. The DNA for the CDR3 is TGTGCCAGCAGCGCATCGCACAATGAGCAGTTCTTC. Protein: CASSASHNEQFF.

V and J are TRBV27 and TRBJ2-7; D unresolved. Germline CDR1 reads MNHEY; CDR2 reads SMNVEV (reference sequence). Trimming stripped 5 bases from V and 3 bases from J, with 11 bases between. This CDR3 has 13 amino acids. CDR3 sequence (DNA): TGTGCCAGCAGTGTATTCGCCAGCTACGAGCAGTACTTC. Translating it yields CASSVFASYEQYF.

The chain couples TRBV13 to TRBJ2-4; 8 bases align to TRBD1. Germline CDR1 and CDR2: PRHDT and FYEKMQ (reference sequence). V lost 5 bases to trimming and J lost 13 bases; unmatched junction nucleotides: 16. The CDR3 totals 15 residues. This CDR3 is CASSPGAGGFYGQYF. CDR3 nucleotide sequence: TGTGCCAGCAGCCCCGGTGCAGGGGGCTTCTACGGGCAGTACTTC.

The gene calls are TRBV20-1 and TRBJ1-2, with D unresolved. CDR1 and CDR2 from the germline V gene are DFQATT and SNEGSKA (reference sequence). The length of the CDR3 is 15 residues. V was clipped by 5 bases and J by 1 base, with 17 bases between them. The CDR3 DNA follows: TGCAGTGCTGGCCCAGGACTGATAAGTAACTATGGCTACACCTTC. Its protein is CSAGPGLISNYGYTF.

The V call is TRBV29-1, the J call TRBJ2-1, with 10 bases lining up with TRBD2. The germline gives CDR1 SQVTM, CDR2 ANQGSEA. This CDR3 spans 15 amino acids. V shed 7 bases and J 3 bases; nucleotides not matched to a gene: 9. Written as DNA, the CDR3 is TGCAGCGCCCTCCTAGCGGGAGTCCTCTACAATGAGCAGTTCTTC. Protein sequence: CSALLAGVLYNEQFF.

The J gene is TRBJ2-1, the V gene TRBV29-1; tentatively, D is TRBD2 (6 bases). Per germline, CDR1 SQVTM and CDR2 ANQGSEA. The CDR3 contains 11 residues. V lost 8 bases to trimming and J lost 5 bases, with 10 bases between them. The CDR3 spells CSTGADNEQFF. CDR3 coding DNA: TGCAGCACGGGAGCCGACAATGAGCAGTTCTTC.

The chain employs TRBV12-3 or TRBV12-4 and TRBJ2-5, with unresolved D. The J call may be in error: the DNA end matches TRBJ2-1 better. The CDR3 spans 15 residues. The CDR3 here is CASSLHTTDQETQFF. In DNA, the CDR3 is TGTGCCAGCAGTTTGCACACAACAGACCAAGAGACCCAGTTCTTC.

As to this clonotype: This may stem from a read error, because a much larger clone lies one nucleotide away. This chain links TRBV12-3 or TRBV12-4 with TRBJ2-3; TRBD2 matches 12 bases. CDR3 length: 15 residues. CDR3 protein: CASSSTSGSTDMQYF. DNA for the CDR3: TGTGCCAGCAGTTCGACTAGCGGGAGCACAGATATGCAGTATTTT.

This clonotype was detected a few times. The chain recombines TRBV5-1 with TRBJ2-1, with 7 bases that match TRBD1. CDR3 length: 16 residues. V dropped 1 base and J dropped 4; count of bases not matched to a gene: 8. Germline CDR1 is SGHRS and CDR2 is YFSETQ. The CDR3 sequence is CASSLNDRVEYNEQFF. The CDR3 DNA follows: TGCGCCAGCAGCTTGAATGACAGGGTTGAGTACAATGAGCAGTTCTTC.

The genes are TRBV7-6 and TRBJ2-3; tentative D call: TRBD2 (6 bases). Trimming took 4 bases from V and 3 from J, leaving 11 bases between them. The length of the CDR3 is 14 residues. Looked up from germline, CDR1 is SGHVS and CDR2 is FNYEAQ. CDR3 sequence reads: CASSSVGSTDTQYF. The CDR3 nucleotides are TGTGCCAGCAGCTCGGTCGGGAGTACAGATACGCAGTATTTT.

Notes on this clonotype: Its ends do not fully match the called genes, so a read error is possible. The chain carries TRBV28 and TRBJ2-6, with D possibly being TRBD1 (6 bases). This CDR3 is built from 17 residues. CDR1 is MDHEN and CDR2 is SYDVKM in the germline V gene. The CDR3 DNA follows: TGTGCCAGCAGTTCGGCAGGGGAATTCTCTGGGGCCAACGTCCAGTCTTTC. It specifies CASSSAGEFSGANVQSF.

This chain's CDR3 is CASSLAGDRVSETQYF. In DNA form, the CDR3 reads TGCGCCAGCAGCTTGGCCGGGGACAGGGTTTCAGAGACCCAGTACTTC. The chain links TRBV5-1 to TRBJ2-5; the match to TRBD1 covers 9 bases. V was pared by 0 bases and J by 4 bases, with 7 bases of the junction left unmatched. Germline CDR1 and CDR2: SGHRS and YFSETQ. The CDR3 length is 16 residues. Looking up the rest from reference TRBV5-1 and TRBJ2-5 gives the full variable domain: KAGVTQTPRYLIKTRGQQVTLSCSPISGHRSVSWYQQTPGQGLQFLFEYFSETQRNKGNFPGRFSGRQFSNSRSEMNVSTLELGDSALYLCASSLAGDRVSETQYFGPGTRLLVL.

This clonotype has a handful of counts. The genes are TRBV5-1 and TRBJ2-1; tentatively, D is TRBD2 (5 bases). Germline V gene data show CDR1 as SGHRS and CDR2 as YFSETQ. CDR3 length: 16 residues. The germline V and J ends were trimmed by 5 bases and 9 bases, with 24 bases remaining between them. CDR3 DNA: TGCGCCAGCAGTTATTCAGGACTCTCCTTGATACGTGAGCAGTTCTTC. Its protein product is CASSYSGLSLIREQFF.

This chain links TRBV7-9 with TRBJ1-6, with a tentative D call TRBD1 (5 bases). The CDR3 is 15 amino acids. Trimming cost V 2 bases and J 9 bases, with 14 bases left between them. The germline gives CDR1 SEHNR, CDR2 FQNEAQ (reference sequence). The CDR3 reads CASSLSPGGASPLHF. The CDR3 DNA follows: TGTGCCAGCAGCTTAAGTCCCGGCGGGGCTTCACCCCTCCACTTT.

Many counts were recorded for this clonotype. The chain has TRBV12-3 or TRBV12-4 and TRBJ1-5; D uncertain. With 1 base removed from V and 5 bases from J, the gap between germline ends came to 3 bases. The CDR3 covers 12 residues. In DNA form, the CDR3 reads TGTGCCAGCAGTTTAGGGCATCAGCCCCAGCATTTT. This codes for CASSLGHQPQHF.

There are many counts of this clonotype. The chain employs TRBV5-1 and TRBJ2-5; D might be TRBD2 (6 bases). The V end lost 6 bases, the J end lost 5 bases, and 17 bases lay between the germline ends. The CDR3 runs 14 residues. Germline CDR1 reads SGHRS; CDR2 reads YFSETQ. The CDR3 coding sequence is TGCGCCAGCAACCCCTCAGGGAGGCTGGAGACCCAGTACTTC. Protein sequence: CASNPSGRLETQYF.

As for this clonotype: A much larger clone lies one base from this, so it may be a read error. CDR3 DNA: TGCAGGGCTCCCGCCCGTGACTACACCTTC. Amino acids: CRAPARDYTF. The chain carries TRBV20-1 and TRBJ1-2; no firm D call. The CDR3 sequence is 10 residues long. Germline assignment: CDR1 DFQATT and CDR2 SNEGSKA (reference sequence).

This clonotype was found a few times. The genes are TRBV7-9 and TRBJ2-5, with unresolved D. V was cut by 8 bases and J by 2 bases, with 15 bases left in between. Looked up from germline, CDR1 is SEHNR and CDR2 is FQNEAQ (reference sequence). CDR3 length equals 14 residues. CDR3 protein: CASARTGRQETQYF. CDR3 coding DNA: TGTGCCAGCGCAAGAACGGGCAGGCAAGAGACCCAGTACTTC.

This clonotype was counted only a few times. CDR3 sequence reads: CRVDTEAFF. As DNA, the CDR3 is TGCAGGGTGGACACTGAAGCTTTCTTT. This rearrangement joins TRBV29-1 to TRBJ1-1; D ambiguous. CDR1 is SQVTM and CDR2 is ANQGSEA in the germline V gene. This CDR3 spans 9 amino acids. The full variable domain, its missing parts supplied by reference TRBV29-1 and TRBJ1-1, is SAVISQKPSRDICQRGTSLTIQCQVDSQVTMMFWYRQQPGQSLTLIATANQGSEATYESGFVIDKFPISRPNLTFSTLTVSNMSPEDSSIYLCRVDTEAFFGQGTRLTVV.

The chain is built from TRBV29-1 and TRBJ2-1; D not certain. CDR3 size: 11 residues. Germline CDR1 is SQVTM and CDR2 is ANQGSEA. Trimming pared 7 bases from V and 6 bases from J, leaving 10 bases between. In nucleotides, the CDR3 is TGCAGCGGCAATGACCTCAATGAGCAGTTCTTC. It translates to CSGNDLNEQFF.

This clonotype is a singleton in its sample. The chain recombines TRBV6-5 with TRBJ1-5; no definite D call. CDR3 length: 10 amino acids. The V gene's germline CDR1 is MNHEY and CDR2 SVGAGI. Trimming removed 8 bases at V and 9 bases at J, with 8 bases between. The CDR3 region has the DNA TGTGCCAGCGGATTAGGGCCCCAGCATTTT. Its protein is CASGLGPQHF.

As regards this clonotype: The germline gene is not matched at one end of the junction; a read error may be the cause. This chain uses TRBV15 with TRBJ2-1; D gene uncertain. The length of the CDR3 is 16 residues. The germline gives CDR1 LNHNV, CDR2 YYDKDF (reference sequence). CDR3 DNA: TGTGCCGCCAGCAGAGTAAGATACAGATCCTACAATGAGCAGTTCTTC. Translating it yields CAASRVRYRSYNEQFF.

This clonotype was found a few times. V and J are TRBV4-3 and TRBJ1-6; possible D gene TRBD1, 5 bases. The CDR3 sequence is 20 residues long. Between the trimmed V and J ends, which lost 1 base and 0 bases, there was a span of 19 bases. Germline CDR1 LGHNA, CDR2 YSLEER. The DNA for the CDR3 is TGCGCCAGCAGCCAAGGACCAATACCTCTCGGGGGCTCCTATAATTCACCCCTCCACTTT. Its protein is CASSQGPIPLGGSYNSPLHF.